This T cell receptor beta chain was captured by sequencing in a study of T cells in Graves' hyperthyroidism and ophthalmopathy. Findings and limits, study-wide: In blood, most of the thyroid clonotypes expanded above 0.001 were also present.

TCR beta CDR3 sequences were amplified from RNA transcripts. HTBI primers were employed in a first-round RT-PCR of the TCR CDR3. Each CDR3 protein is one row after TCRdb ran MiXCR on the multiplex PCR reads. Among more than 600,000 distinct CDR3 sequences, 15% to 20% were seen once, and the ten largest hold approximately 8%. CDR3 length equals 12 residues. Germline CDR1 reads SNHLY; CDR2 reads FYNNEI. V was pared by 7 bases and J by 3 bases, with 6 bases between. As for this clonotype: Its antigen is unknown.

J is TRBJ2-2 and V is TRBV2; D gene uncertain. Sequencing was done on a sample of blood. The receptor was isolated from a man between 18 and 29 years old with Graves' hyperthyroidism. The CDR3: CASIGHTGELFF. As DNA, the CDR3 is TGTGCCAGCATTGGTCACACCGGGGAGCTGTTTTTT.